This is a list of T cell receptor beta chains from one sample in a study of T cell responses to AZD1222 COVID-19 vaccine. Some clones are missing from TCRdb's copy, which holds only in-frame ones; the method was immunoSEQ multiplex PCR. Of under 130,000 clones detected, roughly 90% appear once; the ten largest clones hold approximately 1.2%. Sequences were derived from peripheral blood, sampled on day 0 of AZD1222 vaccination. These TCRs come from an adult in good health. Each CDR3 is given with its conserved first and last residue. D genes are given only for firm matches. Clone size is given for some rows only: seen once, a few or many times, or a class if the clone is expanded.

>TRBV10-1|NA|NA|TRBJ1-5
TGCGCCAGCAGTGAGCTGGCACTTTATAGCAATCAGCCCCAGCATTTT
CASSELALYSNQPQHF
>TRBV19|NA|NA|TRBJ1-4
TGTGCCAGCCGCCCAGGGCCCCAAAATGAAAAACTGTTTTTT
CASRPGPQNEKLFF
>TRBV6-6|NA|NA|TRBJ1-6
TGTGCCAGCAGTTACACTGGCTCCGGATCACCCCTCCACTTT
CASSYTGSGSPLHF
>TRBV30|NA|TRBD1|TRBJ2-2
TGTGCCTGGACTATGGGGACAGGGTGGTCGAACACCGGGGAGCTGTTTTTT
CAWTMGTGWSNTGELFF
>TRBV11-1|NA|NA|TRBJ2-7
TGTGCCAGCAGCCTAGACGCGGGGGCTAGCTCCTACGAGCAGTACTTC
CASSLDAGASSYEQYF
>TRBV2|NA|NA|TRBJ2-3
TGTGCCAGCAGTCCAGGGGTCTTTAGCACAGATACGCAGTATTTT
CASSPGVFSTDTQYF
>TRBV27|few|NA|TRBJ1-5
TGTGCCAGCAGTTTATTCAGGGCACACCAGCCCCAGCATTTT
CASSLFRAHQPQHF
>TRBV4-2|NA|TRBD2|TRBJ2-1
TGTGCCAGCAGCCAAGCGGTCCTAGCGGGGGGGCACAATGAGCAGTTCTTC
CASSQAVLAGGHNEQFF
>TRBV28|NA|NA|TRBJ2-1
TGTGCCAGCAGTATACGCCGGACTGGGAATGAGCAGTTCTTC
CASSIRRTGNEQFF
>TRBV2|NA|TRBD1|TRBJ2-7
TGTGCCAGCAGTGGGGACAGGGCACCTTACGAGCAGTACTTC
CASSGDRAPYEQYF
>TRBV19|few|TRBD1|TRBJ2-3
TGTGCCAGTAGTAAGGCCCCCCAACAGGGGGCTGGGGCAGATACGCAGTATTTT
CASSKAPQQGAGADTQYF
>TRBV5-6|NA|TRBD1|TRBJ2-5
TGTGCCAGCAGCTTCCCCGGGACAGGGGGTCTCGGGGAGACCCAGTACTTC
CASSFPGTGGLGETQYF
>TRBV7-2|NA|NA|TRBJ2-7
TGTGCCAGCAGCTTAGTGTCAGGGTCCTACGAGCAGTACTTC
CASSLVSGSYEQYF
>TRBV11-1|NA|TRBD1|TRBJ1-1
TGTGCCAGCAGCACGGGACAGCTGAACACTGAAGCTTTCTTT
CASSTGQLNTEAFF
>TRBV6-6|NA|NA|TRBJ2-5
TGTGCCAGCAGTTACGGGGGCAGTACCGGGGAGACCCAGTACTTC
CASSYGGSTGETQYF
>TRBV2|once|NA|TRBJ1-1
TGTGCCAGCAGTGAATATCGGGGGCGGACTGAAGCTTTCTTT
CASSEYRGRTEAFF
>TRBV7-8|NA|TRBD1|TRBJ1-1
TGTGCCAGCAGTCGGGGACAGGTGAACACTGAAGCTTTCTTT
CASSRGQVNTEAFF
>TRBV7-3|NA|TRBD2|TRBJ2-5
TGTGCCAGCAGCTCAACCGGGACTAGCCGTCAAGAGACCCAGTACTTC
CASSSTGTSRQETQYF
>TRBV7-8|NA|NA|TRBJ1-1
TGTGCCAGCAGCCAGACAGGAGGGGTAGGCACTGAAGCTTTCTTT
CASSQTGGVGTEAFF
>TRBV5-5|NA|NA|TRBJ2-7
TGTGCCAGCAGCTCGGGGCCTTACGAGCAGTACTTC
CASSSGPYEQYF
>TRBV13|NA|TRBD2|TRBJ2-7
TGTGCCAGCAGCCCGATAGCGGGTCGAACCTACGAGCAGTACTTC
CASSPIAGRTYEQYF
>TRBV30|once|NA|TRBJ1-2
TGTGCCTGGTCCAGATCGACCAACTATGGCTACACCTTC
CAWSRSTNYGYTF
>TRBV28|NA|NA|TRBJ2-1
TGTGCCAGCAGTCCATACGCGGACAGCGTCTCCTACAATGAGCAGTTCTTC
CASSPYADSVSYNEQFF
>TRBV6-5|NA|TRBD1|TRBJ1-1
TGTGCCAGCAGTCCTCCAAATACAGGGGGCACTGAAGCTTTCTTT
CASSPPNTGGTEAFF
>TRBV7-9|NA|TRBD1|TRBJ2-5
TGTGCCAGCAGTTCCGGCAGGGGGCCCCAAGAGACCCAGTACTTC
CASSSGRGPQETQYF
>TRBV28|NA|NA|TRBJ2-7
TGTGCCAGCAGTTTGGTTCAGGGCGACGAGCAGTACTTC
CASSLVQGDEQYF
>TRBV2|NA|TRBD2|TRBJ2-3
TGTGCCAGCAGGCTAGCGGGGGACGCTAGCACAGATACGCAGTATTTT
CASRLAGDASTDTQYF
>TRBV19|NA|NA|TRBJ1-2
TGTGCCAGTAGGGCCAGGATAGCAGATGACTATGGCTACACCTTC
CASRARIADDYGYTF
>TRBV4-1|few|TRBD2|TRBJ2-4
TGCGCCAGCAGCCAAGATGCAAGCGGGACCTCCTTAGCCAAAAACATTCAGTACTTC
CASSQDASGTSLAKNIQYF
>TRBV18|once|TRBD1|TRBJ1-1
TGTGCCAGCTCACCAACCGGGACAGGGGGTTTCATGAACACTGAAGCTTTCTTT
CASSPTGTGGFMNTEAFF
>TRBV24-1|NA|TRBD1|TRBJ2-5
TGTGCCACCAGTGAGGGGACAGGGGTAGAGACCCAGTACTTC
CATSEGTGVETQYF
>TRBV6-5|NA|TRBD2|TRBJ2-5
TGTGCCAGCAGTTACACCCCCCCGGCGGGGGGAGAGACCCAGTACTTC
CASSYTPPAGGETQYF
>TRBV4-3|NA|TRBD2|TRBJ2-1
TGCGCCAGCAGCCAAGACCCCCGGACTAGCGGGATCTACAATGAGCAGTTCTTC
CASSQDPRTSGIYNEQFF
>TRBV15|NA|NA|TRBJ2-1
TGTGCCACCAGCAGAGATCGCGACGTAGGGAATGAGCAGTTCTTC
CATSRDRDVGNEQFF
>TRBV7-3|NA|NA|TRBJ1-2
TGTGCCAGCGGCGAGGCGAACTATGGCTACACCTTC
CASGEANYGYTF
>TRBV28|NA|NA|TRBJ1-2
TGTGCCACCGACTCCTCCTTACACTTAACAGGGAACTATGGCTACACCTTC
CATDSSLHLTGNYGYTF
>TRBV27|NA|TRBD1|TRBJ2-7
TGTGCCAGCAGTCACCGGGACAGGAGACTCTACGAGCAGTACTTC
CASSHRDRRLYEQYF
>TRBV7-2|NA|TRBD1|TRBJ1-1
TGTGCCAGCAGCTTAGAGGGGGCGGCGACTGAAGCTTTCTTT
CASSLEGAATEAFF
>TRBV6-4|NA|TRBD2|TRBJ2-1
TGTGCCAGCAGTAGGAGGGGCGGGAGCGAGCAGTTCTTC
CASSRRGGSEQFF
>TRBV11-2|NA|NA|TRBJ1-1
TGTGCCAGCAGCCCCCGCTATGAAGCTTTCTTT
CASSPRYEAFF
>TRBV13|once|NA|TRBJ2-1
TGTGCCAGCAGCCCAAGAGGGGGAGGGCAGTTCTTC
CASSPRGGGQFF
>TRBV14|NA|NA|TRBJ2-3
TGTGCCAGCAGCCAAGATATAGGCACAGATACGCAGTATTTT
CASSQDIGTDTQYF
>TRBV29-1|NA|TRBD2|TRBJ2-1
TGCAGCGTGACTAGCGGGACAATCAACAATGAGCAGTTCTTC
CSVTSGTINNEQFF